A selection of T cell receptor beta chains follows, all from one sample in a study of siplizumab effects on memory and regulatory T cells. Only in-frame clones appear in the TCRdb table, and some are missing; sequencing was by immunoSEQ multiplex PCR. The top ten clones hold 0.55% to 0.85% of a sample with about 100,000 clones, about 90% of them seen once. Source material: Tregs sorted from blood. The receptors shown here come from a human donor in good health. The CDR3 runs from the conserved cysteine through the conserved F or W. D genes are given only for firm matches. Size is stated for part of the rows, as once, few or many counts, or as a class when the clone is expanded.

TGTGCCAGCACCCCGACAGGGCACCCTAATCAGCCCCAGCATTTT,CASTPTGHPNQPQHF,NA,15,TRBD1,TRBJ1-5,TRBV28
TGCGCCAGCAACATAGGTAGCGGCCCTTCGGATACGCAGTATTTT,CASNIGSGPSDTQYF,NA,15,NA,TRBJ2-3,TRBV5-1
TGCGCCAGCTCGCTAGGGTATGGCTACACCTTC,CASSLGYGYTF,NA,11,NA,TRBJ1-2,TRBV10-2
TGTGCCAGCAGCCCCGCCTACGAGCAGTACTTC,CASSPAYEQYF,NA,11,NA,TRBJ2-7,TRBV5-5
TGTGCCAGCAGCTTTTCCCCCACGGTCAACACTGAAGCTTTCTTT,CASSFSPTVNTEAFF,few,15,NA,TRBJ1-1,TRBV7-6
TGTGCCAGCAGCAAAGACATCCGGAGGGCCTACGAGCAGTACTTC,CASSKDIRRAYEQYF,NA,15,NA,TRBJ2-7,TRBV21-1
TGTGCCAGCAGTGATCCCAGGACTAGCGAAGACTACGAGCAGTACTTC,CASSDPRTSEDYEQYF,NA,16,TRBD2,TRBJ2-7,TRBV2
TGCAGTGCGCCGGACAGCCATGGCTACACCTTC,CSAPDSHGYTF,NA,11,NA,TRBJ1-2,TRBV20-1
TGCGCCAGCAGCTTGCTCGTTCGAGGGACACAAGAGACCCAGTACTTC,CASSLLVRGTQETQYF,NA,16,NA,TRBJ2-5,TRBV5-1
TGTGCTAGCAGCGCAACAGTGAACACTGAAGCTTTCTTT,CASSATVNTEAFF,NA,13,NA,TRBJ1-1,TRBV7-3
TGCGCCAGCAGCTCGGGTGAAGGGGTCCGTGGCTACACCTTC,CASSSGEGVRGYTF,NA,14,NA,TRBJ1-2,TRBV5-1
TGTGCCAGCAGCTTATCAGTAACCTCTGGGGCCAACGTCCTGACTTTC,CASSLSVTSGANVLTF,NA,16,NA,TRBJ2-6,TRBV7-9
TGTGCCAGCAGCCGATCTAACCAAGAGACCCAGTACTTC,CASSRSNQETQYF,NA,13,NA,TRBJ2-5,TRBV5-5
TGTGCCAGCAGACGGGACAGGGCCTACAATGAGCAGTTCTTC,CASRRDRAYNEQFF,NA,14,TRBD1,TRBJ2-1,TRBV6-5
TGTGCCAGCAGCTTAGCCCCAAACACTGAAGCTTTCTTT,CASSLAPNTEAFF,NA,13,NA,TRBJ1-1,TRBV7-2
TGTGCCAGCTCACAGTCGAACCCCGAGCAGTACTTC,CASSQSNPEQYF,NA,12,NA,TRBJ2-7,TRBV18
TGTGCCAGCAGCCCCGATCTATCCCTGGCGAAGTTCTTC,CASSPDLSLAKFF,NA,13,NA,TRBJ2-1,TRBV7-2
TGTGCCAGTAAGCACAGGGCAACGGATGAGCAGTTCTTC,CASKHRATDEQFF,NA,13,NA,TRBJ2-1,TRBV19
TGTGCCAGCAGCTTGGGGACTAGGTTCACAGATACGCAGTATTTT,CASSLGTRFTDTQYF,NA,15,TRBD2,TRBJ2-3,TRBV7-9
TGTGCCAGCAGTCCCGGGACAGTTAATTCACCCCTCCACTTT,CASSPGTVNSPLHF,NA,14,TRBD1,TRBJ1-6,TRBV7-3
TGCGCCAGCAGCTTGGACAGGGCCGGCTCTGGAAACACCATATATTTT,CASSLDRAGSGNTIYF,NA,16,NA,TRBJ1-3,TRBV5-1
TGTGCCAGCAGCCAACGAGGGGGGCAGGAGACCCAGTACTTC,CASSQRGGQETQYF,NA,14,NA,TRBJ2-5,TRBV7-9
TGTGCCAGCAGCTTAGCGGGGAGCTACGAGCAGTACTTC,CASSLAGSYEQYF,NA,13,NA,TRBJ2-7,TRBV7-9
TGCGCCAGCAGCCAAGCGGGGGCGGGAGGCGGTGAGCAGTTCTTC,CASSQAGAGGGEQFF,NA,15,TRBD2,TRBJ2-1,TRBV4-1
TGCGCCAGCAGCCTGGGACTAGCGGGAGAGGGTTACGAGCAGTACTTC,CASSLGLAGEGYEQYF,NA,16,TRBD2,TRBJ2-7,TRBV5-1
TGTGCCAGTAGTATGAGAACAGGGGGCGTAACAGATACGCAGTATTTT,CASSMRTGGVTDTQYF,NA,16,TRBD1,TRBJ2-3,TRBV19
TGTGCCAGCAGCGTAGGACAGGGATCCAACACCGGGGAGCTGTTTTTT,CASSVGQGSNTGELFF,NA,16,TRBD1,TRBJ2-2,TRBV9
TGTGCCAGCAGTTTACCGGTTGGACAGGGTTTCGAAGGAGAGACCCAGTACTTC,CASSLPVGQGFEGETQYF,NA,18,TRBD1,TRBJ2-5,TRBV28
TGTGCCAGCAGTTTTCCTGTCACTGAAGCTTTCTTT,CASSFPVTEAFF,NA,12,NA,TRBJ1-1,TRBV28
TGTGCCAGCCGGACAGCAATGAACACTGAAGCTTTCTTT,CASRTAMNTEAFF,NA,13,NA,TRBJ1-1,TRBV6-1
TGTGCCAGCAGCTTGGCTCCAGGGCGGGAGAACGAGCAGTACTTC,CASSLAPGRENEQYF,once,15,TRBD2,TRBJ2-7,TRBV5-6
TGTGCCAGCAGCCGGGGATCGGCCCGGGGCACTGAAGCTTTCTTT,CASSRGSARGTEAFF,NA,15,NA,TRBJ1-1,TRBV7-9
TGTGCCACCAGCAGAGAATCGGGGGACAGATGTTACGAGCAGTACTTC,CATSRESGDRCYEQYF,few,16,NA,TRBJ2-7,TRBV15
TGTGCCAGCAGTCGACTAGCGGGAGTTCCCTACAATGAGCAGTTCTTC,CASSRLAGVPYNEQFF,NA,16,TRBD2,TRBJ2-1,TRBV14
TGTGCCAGCTCACTTTCAGGAGAAACTGAAGCTTTCTTT,CASSLSGETEAFF,NA,13,NA,TRBJ1-1,TRBV18
TGTGCCAGCAGCTTAACAGGGACAGCCGCCAGCGCTTTCTTT,CASSLTGTAASAFF,NA,14,TRBD1,TRBJ1-1,TRBV7-9
TGTGCCAGTAGTATAGATCCTAGCGGGAGAAGTACGCAGTATTTT,CASSIDPSGRSTQYF,NA,15,TRBD2,TRBJ2-3,TRBV19
TGTGCCAGTAGTATAGCTGGGGTGACAGATACGCAGTATTTT,CASSIAGVTDTQYF,NA,14,NA,TRBJ2-3,TRBV19
TGTGCCAGCAGCTTAATTGACTTCAACTATGGCTACACCTTC,CASSLIDFNYGYTF,NA,14,NA,TRBJ1-2,TRBV7-9
TGTGCCAGCAGCCCCTTGGGAGAGCAGTTCTTC,CASSPLGEQFF,NA,11,NA,TRBJ2-1,TRBV28
TGTGCCAGCTCACTAGGGACTAGCGCGAGCTCCTACGAGCAGTACTTC,CASSLGTSASSYEQYF,once,16,TRBD2,TRBJ2-7,TRBV18
TGTGCCAGTAGTAAACAGGGAAGGGCTGAAGCTTTCTTT,CASSKQGRAEAFF,few,13,NA,TRBJ1-1,TRBV19
TGTGCCAGCAGGCCCACAATTAACTCCTACAATGAGCAGTTCTTC,CASRPTINSYNEQFF,once,15,NA,TRBJ2-1,TRBV6-1